Listed here are 25 T cell receptor beta chains from one sample, sequenced in a study of T cells in Graves' hyperthyroidism and ophthalmopathy. RNA transcripts served as the template for amplifying TCR beta CDR3 regions. HTBI primers were used for first-round RT-PCR of the TCR CDR3. In TCRdb, the multiplex PCR reads were re-called with MiXCR into one record per CDR3 protein. The data contain around 560,000 distinct CDR3 sequences, over 15% of them seen just once; the ten biggest clones take up 18%. Sequenced input: blood. Receptors originate from a young woman with Graves' hyperthyroidism.

This clonotype has a count of ten or more. This sequence joins TRBV20-1 and TRBJ2-7, with 7 bases fitting TRBD2. There are 14 residues in the CDR3. Per germline, CDR1 DFQATT and CDR2 SNEGSKA (reference sequence). J lost 4 bases, V lost 6 bases, and 12 bases had no gene match. This CDR3 is CSAHSSGVGYEQYF. CDR3 bases: TGCAGTGCCCATTCTAGCGGAGTGGGATACGAGCAGTACTTC.

This chain uses TRBV18 with TRBJ2-4; D uncertain. V dropped 2 bases and J dropped 4 bases, with 12 bases sitting between them. The germline CDR1 and CDR2 sequences are KGHSH and LQKENI. There are 15 residues in the CDR3. For the CDR3, the DNA is TGTGCCAGCTCACCAATGTCGGAGCAGAAAAACATTCAGTACTTC. Translating gives CASSPMSEQKNIQYF.

This clonotype was seen ten or more times. CDR3 nucleotide sequence: TGTGCCAGCAGTTCTGGGCGGGGCGTTCGGAACACTGAAGCTTTCTTT. Amino acids: CASSSGRGVRNTEAFF. This rearrangement joins TRBV28 to TRBJ1-1, with D possibly matching TRBD1 (5 bases). The CDR3 totals 16 residues. The V gene lost 4 bases and the J gene lost 1 base, with 16 bases spanning the gap. Looked up from germline, CDR1 is MDHEN and CDR2 is SYDVKM.

This clonotype appeared many times. The chain couples TRBV27 to TRBJ2-7, with 9 nucleotides matching TRBD1. In germline, CDR1 is MNHEY, CDR2 SMNVEV (reference sequence). This CDR3 spans 16 amino acids. V was pared by 3 bases and J by 3 bases, with 9 bases of the junction left unmatched. The CDR3 nucleotides are TGTGCCAGCAGTTTTGGCCTAGAGACAGGGGGCTACGAGCAGTACTTC. It specifies CASSFGLETGGYEQYF.

This clonotype came up a few times. This chain links TRBV6-1 with TRBJ1-1, with D maybe TRBD1 (6 bases). Trimming took off 11 bases at V and 5 bases at J, with 18 bases between the two ends. The CDR3 totals 13 residues. Germline loops: CDR1 MNHNS, CDR2 SASEGT. In DNA, the CDR3 is TGTGCCTCTGTACAGGGTCGATCAACTGAAGCTTTCTTT. This sequence encodes CASVQGRSTEAFF.

This clonotype occurred a few times. The chain has TRBV11-2 and TRBJ2-7; 7 nucleotides line up with TRBD2. Trimming removed 5 bases from V and 13 bases from J; junction bases left unmatched: 17. The germline CDR1 and CDR2 sequences are SGHAT and FQNNGV. The CDR3 has 14 amino acids. The DNA for the CDR3 is TGTGCCAGCAGCCCCTCTGCGGGAGCCCGCCGACACTACTTC. Translation gives CASSPSAGARRHYF. The full variable domain, in which reference TRBV11-2 and TRBJ2-7 provide the parts outside the CDR3, is EAGVAQSPRYKIIEKRQSVAFWCNPISGHATLYWYQQILGQGPKLLIQFQNNGVVDDSQLPKDRFSAERLKGVDSTLKIQPAKLEDSAVYLCASSPSAGARRHYFGPGTRLTVT.

V usage is TRBV5-1 and J usage is TRBJ2-2; no definite D call. This CDR3 has 17 amino acids. The germline V gene has CDR1 SGHRS and CDR2 YFSETQ. The V gene lost 2 bases and the J gene lost 4 bases, with 18 bases spanning the gap. The CDR3 sequence: CASSFAPPGRITGELFF. The CDR3 DNA sequence: TGCGCCAGCAGCTTTGCCCCCCCTGGACGAATCACCGGGGAGCTGTTTTTT.

The J gene is TRBJ2-5, the V gene TRBV5-4; tentative D call: TRBD1 (6 bases). The CDR3 consists of 16 residues. Between the trimmed V and J ends, which lost 1 base and 4 bases, there was a span of 17 bases. Germline loops: CDR1 SGHNT, CDR2 YYREEE (reference sequence). The CDR3 DNA follows: TGTGCCAGCAGCTTGATAGGGAACAGGGTGGCAGAGACCCAGTACTTC. Translation gives CASSLIGNRVAETQYF.

This clonotype appeared a single time. The rearrangement joins TRBV29-1 to TRBJ2-3; 9 positions match TRBD2. The germline V gene has CDR1 SQVTM and CDR2 ANQGSEA. The V gene end was trimmed by 6 bases and the J gene end by 5 bases; junction bases not matched to a gene: 12. The CDR3 spans 15 residues. DNA of the CDR3: TGCAGCGTCACCGGGGGGGCGGGGGGGGAAGATACGCAGTATTTT. It is translated as CSVTGGAGGEDTQYF.

This clonotype has at least ten counts. The chain uses TRBV12-3 or TRBV12-4 and TRBJ2-5; D ambiguous. The CDR3 contains 13 residues. Trimming left V 2 bases short and J 4 bases short, with 8 bases between. DNA for the CDR3: TGTGCCAGCAGTTTATTGGCAAGAGAGACCCAGTACTTC. Protein: CASSLLARETQYF.

This clonotype was observed a few times. The chain couples TRBV30 to TRBJ1-6, with D uncertain. This CDR3 spans 15 amino acids. Germline V gene lookup returns CDR1 GTSNPN and CDR2 SVGIG (reference sequence). V was cut by 0 bases and J by 11 bases, with 17 bases left in between. CDR3 DNA: TGTGCCTGGAGTGTACGGGCAGGAACAAGTACACCCCTCCACTTT. This encodes CAWSVRAGTSTPLHF.

In its sample, this clonotype was seen many times. This chain connects TRBV2 to TRBJ2-7; D unclear. CDR1 is SNHLY, CDR2 FYNNEI, per germline. Trimming took 6 bases from V and 4 from J, leaving 13 bases between them. CDR3 length: 13 amino acids. CDR3 sequence: CASRRDGTYEQYF. Here the CDR3 DNA reads TGTGCCAGCAGGCGCGACGGTACTTACGAGCAGTACTTC. Together with reference TRBV2 and TRBJ2-7, the CDR3 gives the full variable domain: EPEVTQTPSHQVTQMGQEVILRCVPISNHLYFYWYRQILGQKVEFLVSFYNNEISEKSEIFDDQFSVERPDGSNFTLKIRSTKLEDSAMYFCASRRDGTYEQYFGPGTRLTVT.

CDR3 bases: TGTGCCAGCCTTGGACGGGGGACTAATGAAAAACTGTTTTTT. Encoded protein: CASLGRGTNEKLFF. V gene TRBV6-1 combines with J gene TRBJ1-4, with D perhaps matching TRBD1 (5 bases). V lost 8 bases, J lost 2 bases, and 12 bases lay in between. This CDR3 has 14 residues. Looked up from germline, CDR1 is MNHNS and CDR2 is SASEGT.

The chain employs TRBV7-8 and TRBJ2-7; 10 positions match TRBD2. The J segment lost 5 bases and the V segment lost 2 bases, leaving 12 bases of the junction unmatched. Germline CDR1 reads SGHVS; CDR2 reads FQNEAQ. The CDR3 covers 17 residues. This CDR3 is CASSLTAGGPRSHEQYF. The DNA of the CDR3 is TGTGCCAGCAGCTTAACAGCGGGGGGGCCGAGGAGCCACGAGCAGTACTTC.

This clonotype was counted many times. The chain has TRBV20-1 and TRBJ2-3; perhaps TRBD2 as D (6 bases). The CDR3 totals 14 residues. Germline lookup yields CDR1 DFQATT and CDR2 SNEGSKA (reference sequence). Trimming left V 0 bases short and J 0 bases short, with 7 bases between. DNA of the CDR3: TGCAGTGCTAGAGAGGGACTGAGCACAGATACGCAGTATTTT. It codes for CSAREGLSTDTQYF.

J is TRBJ2-2 and V is TRBV29-1; no reliable D call. Germline CDR1 SQVTM, CDR2 ANQGSEA. This CDR3 region has 13 residues. The ends were cut back, 6 bases at V and 1 base at J, with 9 bases in the middle. CDR3 DNA: TGCAGCGTGTTCGCAGGGAACACCGGGGAGCTGTTTTTT. Its translation is CSVFAGNTGELFF.

This clonotype was seen ten or more times. The chain couples TRBV2 to TRBJ2-1; D gene uncertain. The CDR3 is 15 residues long. The V end lost 2 bases, the J end lost 0 bases, and 8 bases lay between the germline ends. Germline V lookup: CDR1 SNHLY, CDR2 FYNNEI. The CDR3 here is CASSETQSSYNEQFF. The CDR3 bases are TGTGCCAGCAGTGAAACACAGAGCTCCTACAATGAGCAGTTCTTC. Full variable domain (remainder filled in from reference TRBV2 and TRBJ2-1): EPEVTQTPSHQVTQMGQEVILRCVPISNHLYFYWYRQILGQKVEFLVSFYNNEISEKSEIFDDQFSVERPDGSNFTLKIRSTKLEDSAMYFCASSETQSSYNEQFFGPGTRLTVL.

This chain uses TRBV11-2 with TRBJ2-3, with 10 bases fitting TRBD2. Germline CDR1 and CDR2: SGHAT and FQNNGV. Unmatched junction bases numbered 10, after V lost 5 bases and J lost 2 bases. CDR3 length: 17 amino acids. The CDR3 DNA reads as TGTGCCAGCAGCCCCAGTTTGCTAGCGGGGGTCACAGATACGCAGTATTTT. Protein: CASSPSLLAGVTDTQYF.

This chain joins TRBV29-1 and TRBJ2-3; D may be TRBD1 (5 bases). This CDR3 spans 15 amino acids. The germline V gene encodes CDR1 SQVTM and CDR2 ANQGSEA. Trimming shortened V by 5 bases and J by 2 bases, and 17 bases separated the two germline ends. The CDR3 DNA is TGCAGCGTTCGAGGAGCGTGGGGCCACACAGATACGCAGTATTTT. Its translation is CSVRGAWGHTDTQYF.

This clonotype showed up just once. This rearrangement joins TRBV7-2 to TRBJ1-3, with TRBD1 as a possible D gene (5 bases). The V end was cut by 2 bases, the J end by 2 bases, with 10 bases between. CDR3 length: 15 amino acids. CDR1 SGHTA and CDR2 FQGNSA come from the germline V gene. Written as DNA, the CDR3 is TGTGCCAGCAGCTTAATATCAGGGACTGGAAACACCATATATTTT. Encoded protein: CASSLISGTGNTIYF.

This clonotype was counted a few times. V usage is TRBV20-1 and J usage is TRBJ2-1; 9 bases fit TRBD2. V dropped 5 bases and J dropped 4; count of bases not matched to a gene: 12. There are 16 residues in the CDR3. Germline assignment: CDR1 DFQATT and CDR2 SNEGSKA (reference sequence). CDR3 region: CSASFGGGARYNEQFF. The CDR3, as DNA: TGCAGTGCTTCCTTTGGCGGGGGGGCTAGGTACAATGAGCAGTTCTTC.

Ten or more counts support this clonotype. The chain links TRBV20-1 to TRBJ1-5; the D is unclear. The V end was cut by 0 bases, the J end by 0 bases, with 6 bases between. Germline V gives CDR1 DFQATT, CDR2 SNEGSKA (reference sequence). This CDR3 comprises 14 residues. In DNA, the CDR3 is TGCAGTGCTAGAGATTTAGTTAGCAATCAGCCCCAGCATTTT. Residues: CSARDLVSNQPQHF.

The table lists this clonotype with many counts. This rearrangement joins TRBV7-8 to TRBJ2-3, with D maybe TRBD2 (6 bases). Germline lookup yields CDR1 SGHVS and CDR2 FQNEAQ. The CDR3 is made up of 15 amino acids. Trimming pared 5 bases from V and 0 bases from J, leaving 12 bases between. As DNA, the CDR3 is TGTGCCAGCAGCCTATCGGCGGGGAGCACAGATACGCAGTATTTT. This gives the protein CASSLSAGSTDTQYF.

This clonotype was picked up many times. V is TRBV7-2 and J is TRBJ2-1; possible D gene TRBD2, 6 bases. V was pared by 2 bases and J by 7 bases, with 12 bases between. Per germline, CDR1 SGHTA and CDR2 FQGNSA. The CDR3 covers 14 residues. CDR3 coding DNA: TGTGCCAGCAGCTTACGCGGGGTAAATAATGAGCAGTTCTTC. As protein: CASSLRGVNNEQFF.

This clonotype was seen a few times. The V call is TRBV20-1, the J call TRBJ2-5, with a weak D call TRBD2 (5 bases). The V gene's germline CDR1 is DFQATT and CDR2 SNEGSKA (reference sequence). Trimming shortened V by 2 bases and J by 1 base, and 11 bases separated the two germline ends. This CDR3 has 14 amino acids. The CDR3: CSARIASSQETQYF. The CDR3, as DNA: TGCAGTGCTAGAATCGCTAGCTCCCAAGAGACCCAGTACTTC.